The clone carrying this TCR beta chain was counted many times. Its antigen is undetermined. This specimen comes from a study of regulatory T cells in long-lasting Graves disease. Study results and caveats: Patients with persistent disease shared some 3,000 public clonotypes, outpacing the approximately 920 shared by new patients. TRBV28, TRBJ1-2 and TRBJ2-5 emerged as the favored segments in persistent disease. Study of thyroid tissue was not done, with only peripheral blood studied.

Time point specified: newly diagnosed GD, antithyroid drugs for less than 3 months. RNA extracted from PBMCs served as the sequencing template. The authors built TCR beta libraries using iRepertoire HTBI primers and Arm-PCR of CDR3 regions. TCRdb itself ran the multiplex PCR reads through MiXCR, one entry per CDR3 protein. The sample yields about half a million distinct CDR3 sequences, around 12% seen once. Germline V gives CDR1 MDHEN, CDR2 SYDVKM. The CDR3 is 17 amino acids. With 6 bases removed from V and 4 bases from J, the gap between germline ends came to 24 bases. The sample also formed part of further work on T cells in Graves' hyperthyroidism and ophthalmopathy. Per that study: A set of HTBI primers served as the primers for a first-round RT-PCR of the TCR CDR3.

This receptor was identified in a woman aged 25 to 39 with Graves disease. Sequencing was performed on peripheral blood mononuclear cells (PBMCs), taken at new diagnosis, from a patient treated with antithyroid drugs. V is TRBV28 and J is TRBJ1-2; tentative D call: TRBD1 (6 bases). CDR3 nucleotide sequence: TGTGCCAGCAGCCCGGGACACGGCCCGATGGGCCTCTATGGCTACACCTTC. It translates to CASSPGHGPMGLYGYTF.